This TCR beta chain was obtained from a study of tumor-infiltrating lymphocytes in primary liver carcinoma. The authors took blood RNA from unsorted whole blood and also extracted germline DNA. This clonotype has ten or more counts. A primer matching the constant region was used to make TCR beta cDNA from around 460 ng of total RNA. ARM-PCR, slightly modified, supplied the TCR beta libraries through three nested multiplex PCR rounds. The first two PCR rounds, around 11 cycles each, used TRBV1-TRBV30 forward primers and a C-beta reverse primer. MiXCR, applied by TCRdb to the multiplex PCR reads, yields one record per CDR3 protein. The data show hundreds of thousands of distinct CDR3 sequences, about 62% seen once. V was pared by 0 bases and J by 8 bases, with 10 bases between. CDR1 is LGHNA, CDR2 YNFKEQ, per germline. The CDR3 consists of 13 residues.

Input material: peripheral blood. The receptor was isolated from a man aged 35 to 55 with primary liver carcinoma and hepatitis B virus infection. The chain joins TRBV4-2 to TRBJ1-2, with D perhaps TRBD1 (5 bases). In nucleotides, the CDR3 is TGTGCCAGCAGCCAAGATCCAGGGCTCGGCTACACCTTC. Translating it yields CASSQDPGLGYTF.